The 18 T cell receptor beta chains below were found in one sample sequenced in a study of blood T cells in healthy people across ages. The second PCR ran about 7 to 12 cycles with a sample-barcoded 5' primer and J-beta primers. TCRdb recomputed calls from the 5' RACE reads with MiXCR, one row per CDR3 protein. The sample yields roughly 500,000 distinct CDR3 sequences, approximately 25% seen once. This sample was also put to use in a study of T cells of mothers and their children.

The sample consisted of blood. The source is a boy aged 5-17 years in good health.

This sequence joins TRBV29-1 and TRBJ2-3; D may match TRBD1 or TRBD2 (5 bases each). Germline lookup yields CDR1 SQVTM and CDR2 ANQGSEA. V lost 7 bases to trimming and J lost 0 bases, with 14 bases between them. The CDR3 length is 14 residues. The DNA of the CDR3 is TGCAGCGCGACTCCCGGGACGAGCACAGATACGCAGTATTTT. Translation gives CSATPGTSTDTQYF.

The V gene is TRBV7-2, the J gene TRBJ2-5; 10 bases are a match to TRBD2. The CDR3 contains 15 residues. J was trimmed by 2 bases and V by 5 bases; bases with no gene match: 5. Germline V gene data show CDR1 as SGHTA and CDR2 as FQGNSA. Here the CDR3 DNA reads TGTGCCAGCAGCCCAGCGGGGGGGGGTCAAGAGACCCAGTACTTC. Protein sequence: CASSPAGGGQETQYF.

This chain joins TRBV3-1 and TRBJ2-5, with D perhaps TRBD2 (5 bases). The J call may be mistaken, given a closer DNA end match to TRBJ2-7. The length of the CDR3 is 14 residues. Germline V CDR1 and CDR2: LGHDT, YNNKEL (reference sequence). As DNA, the CDR3 is TGTGCCAGCAGCCTGGGAGTGGGCGTCTACGAGCAGTACTTC. Its translation: CASSLGVGVYEQYF.

In its sample, this clonotype was seen a few times. The chain recombines TRBV27 with TRBJ2-5; D is unclear. TRBJ2-1 matches the DNA end more closely, so the J call is doubtful. The CDR3 spans 14 residues. Germline V gene sequence: CDR1 MNHEY, CDR2 SMNVEV (reference sequence). CDR3 coding DNA: TGTGCCAGCAGTTCAACTCGGACGGCCCAGGAGCAGTTCTTC. Protein: CASSSTRTAQEQFF.

The rearrangement joins TRBV20-1 to TRBJ2-5; weak D call: TRBD2 (5 bases). The end of the DNA fits TRBJ2-1 better, so the J call may be wrong. The length of the CDR3 is 11 residues. Germline V gene lookup returns CDR1 DFQATT and CDR2 SNEGSKA (reference sequence). The CDR3 coding sequence is TGCAGTGCTAGAGCGGGGAATGAGCAGTTCTTC. Translation: CSARAGNEQFF.

This clonotype was observed a few times. The chain carries TRBV3-1 and TRBJ2-6; D is undetermined. The V and J ends lost 4 bases and 0 bases respectively, with 10 bases between them. CDR1 and CDR2 (germline): LGHDT, YNNKEL (reference sequence). CDR3 length: 16 residues. DNA of the CDR3: TGTGCCAGCAGCCCCCCCAAGAGCTCTGGGGCCAACGTCCTGACTTTC. Amino acids: CASSPPKSSGANVLTF.

The chain combines TRBV28 with TRBJ2-5, with 7 bases that match TRBD1. The ends lost 3 bases at V and 7 bases at J; junction bases unmatched: 11. The germline CDR1 and CDR2 sequences are MDHEN and SYDVKM. The CDR3 covers 15 residues. The CDR3 here is CASSFRGQAPATQYF. Here the CDR3 DNA reads TGTGCCAGCAGTTTTAGGGGGCAAGCTCCGGCGACCCAGTACTTC.

The rearrangement links TRBV12-5 to TRBJ1-5, with D perhaps matching TRBD1 (5 bases). The V end lost 6 bases, the J end lost 7 bases, and 13 bases lay between the germline ends. Germline V gene sequence: CDR1 LGHNT, CDR2 FRNRAP. This CDR3 contains 13 residues. The DNA of the CDR3 is TGTGCTAGTGGCCGACAGAAGTGGCAGCCCCAGCATTTT. As protein: CASGRQKWQPQHF.

This chain uses TRBV5-5 with TRBJ2-4; TRBD1 agrees at 9 bases. The CDR3 is 15 amino acids. The germline V gene encodes CDR1 SGHKS and CDR2 YYEKEE (reference sequence). With V trimmed by 4 bases and J by 6 bases, 8 bases remained unmatched. CDR3 DNA: TGTGCCAGCAGCGCCACAGGGGGCATTGGAAACATTCAGTACTTC. This encodes CASSATGGIGNIQYF.

The CDR3 region has the DNA TGTGCCATCAGTAGAGACAGGGACTACGAGCAGTACTTC. Its translation: CAISRDRDYEQYF. The chain is built from TRBV10-3 and TRBJ2-7; 7 bases fit TRBD1. The CDR3 covers 13 residues. Unmatched junction bases numbered 4, after V lost 5 bases and J lost 3 bases. Per germline, CDR1 ENHRY and CDR2 SYGVKD.

The CDR3 protein is CASSPNLGRDNEQFF. The CDR3 DNA follows: TGTGCCAGCAGCCCTAACCTAGGACGGGACAATGAGCAGTTCTTC. This rearrangement joins TRBV7-3 to TRBJ2-1; D is uncertain. The CDR3 totals 15 residues. V gave up 5 bases and J gave up 5 bases, with 16 bases separating them. Germline loops: CDR1 SGHTA, CDR2 FQGTGA.

This clonotype turned up a few times. The chain combines TRBV5-5 with TRBJ1-6; possibly TRBD1 for D (5 bases). The germline V and J ends were trimmed by 3 bases and 8 bases, with 12 bases remaining between them. This CDR3 has 14 residues. CDR1 and CDR2 (germline): SGHKS, YYEKEE (reference sequence). Here the CDR3 reads CASSSGPGDSPLHF. The CDR3 coding sequence is TGTGCCAGCAGCTCGGGACCGGGGGATTCACCCCTCCACTTT.

This clonotype was seen repeatedly, ten times or more. V and J are TRBV27 and TRBJ2-4, with TRBD1 identical over 7 bases. V was clipped by 1 base and J by 0 bases; unmatched bases: 3. Germline values: CDR1 MNHEY, CDR2 SMNVEV (reference sequence). The CDR3 runs 16 residues. CDR3 nucleotides: TGTGCCAGCAGTTTATATCCAGGGGGAGCCAAAAACATTCAGTACTTC. It yields the protein CASSLYPGGAKNIQYF.

The CDR3 is CSASGPGYNEQFF. The CDR3 coding sequence is TGCAGTGCTAGTGGCCCGGGGTACAATGAGCAGTTCTTC. This chain uses TRBV20-1 with TRBJ2-1, with a possible D match to TRBD2 (5 bases). V was shortened by 3 bases and J by 4 bases, with 10 bases between the two germline ends. The length of the CDR3 is 13 residues. CDR1 is DFQATT and CDR2 is SNEGSKA in the germline V gene (reference sequence).

This clonotype has more than one count but fewer than ten. This sequence joins TRBV7-3 and TRBJ2-7, with D perhaps assigned TRBD1 or TRBD2 (6 bases each). This CDR3 is built from 13 residues. The V gene's germline CDR1 is SGHTA and CDR2 FQGTGA. V gave up 4 bases and J gave up 3 bases, with 10 bases separating them. CDR3 sequence (DNA): TGTGCCAGCAGCTCGGGGGCAGGCTACGAGCAGTACTTC. Translation gives CASSSGAGYEQYF. The full variable domain, completed using reference TRBV7-3 and TRBJ2-7, is GAGVSQTPSNKVTEKGKYVELRCDPISGHTALYWYRQSLGQGPEFLIYFQGTGAADDSGLPNDRFFAVRPEGSVSTLKIQRTERGDSAVYLCASSSGAGYEQYFGPGTRLTVT.

The genes are TRBV14 and TRBJ2-5; D is uncertain. The CDR3 contains 12 residues. Germline values: CDR1 SGHDN, CDR2 FVKESK. V was cut by 7 bases and J by 4 bases, with 10 bases left in between. CDR3 amino acids: CASNQFRETQYF. The CDR3, as DNA: TGTGCCAGCAACCAGTTTCGAGAGACCCAGTACTTC.

This clonotype is medium-sized within its sample. The chain combines TRBV4-3 with TRBJ2-7; no clear D gene. V dropped 4 bases and J dropped 5 bases, with 9 bases sitting between them. CDR3 size: 12 residues. In germline, CDR1 is LGHNA, CDR2 YSLEER. CDR3 DNA: TGCGCCAGCAGCCTACTTGGAAACGAGCAGTACTTC. Protein: CASSLLGNEQYF.

The V and J genes are TRBV27 and TRBJ2-5; 8 bases line up with TRBD2. The J call may be wrong; the DNA end is better matched by TRBJ2-1. The CDR3 totals 14 residues. In germline, CDR1 is MNHEY, CDR2 SMNVEV (reference sequence). This chain's CDR3 is CASSNLAGYNEQFF. CDR3 bases: TGTGCCAGCAGTAATTTAGCGGGGTACAATGAGCAGTTCTTC.